The 25 T cell receptor beta chains in this list originate from one sample, sequenced in a study of blood T cells in healthy people across ages. Alongside a J-beta primer mix, a sample-barcoded 5' primer served in a second PCR lasting about 6 to 12 cycles. TCRdb ran MiXCR on the 5' RACE reads and lists one entry per CDR3 protein. The table shows over a million distinct CDR3 sequences, with 45% occurring only once. Material: blood. The receptors were gathered from a woman between 55 and 75 years old in good health.

The chain combines TRBV5-1 with TRBJ2-7; 9 positions agree with TRBD1. V lost 4 bases and J lost 6; bases outside the gene matches: 8. The CDR3 totals 14 residues. CDR1 is SGHRS, CDR2 YFSETQ, per germline. The CDR3 loop reads CASSPGTGKGEQYF. CDR3 sequence (DNA): TGCGCCAGCAGCCCCGGGACAGGGAAGGGCGAGCAGTACTTC.

J is TRBJ2-1 and V is TRBV20-1; D ambiguous. The CDR3 contains 14 residues. Germline V gene data show CDR1 as DFQATT and CDR2 as SNEGSKA (reference sequence). With 7 bases removed from V and 0 bases from J, the gap between germline ends came to 13 bases. The CDR3 DNA reads TGCAGTGGAAAGCGACTCAGCTCCTACAATGAGCAGTTCTTC. Encoded protein: CSGKRLSSYNEQFF.

This chain joins TRBV28 and TRBJ2-1; 9 positions match TRBD2. Germline CDR1 and CDR2: MDHEN and SYDVKM. The CDR3 consists of 15 residues. V dropped 7 bases and J dropped 4; count of bases not matched to a gene: 8. CDR3 nucleotide sequence: TGTGCCAGCAACACCATAGCGGGAGCGTACAATGAGCAGTTCTTC. Translating gives CASNTIAGAYNEQFF.

This clonotype has more than one count but fewer than ten. The V call is TRBV6-2 or TRBV6-3, the J call TRBJ2-1; D gene ambiguous. Trimming left V 1 base short and J 3 bases short, with 1 base between. Germline CDR1 MNHEY, CDR2 SVGEGT. The CDR3 spans 12 residues. The CDR3: CASSYYYNEQFF. DNA for the CDR3: TGTGCCAGCAGTTACTACTACAATGAGCAGTTCTTC.

Concerning this clonotype itself: The junction does not match germline at one end; this may be a read error. J is TRBJ2-1 and V is TRBV29-1; a weak D match, TRBD2 (6 bases). This CDR3 spans 11 amino acids. Germline CDR1 and CDR2: SQVTM and ANQGSEA. The CDR3 DNA is TGCAGCGGTGAACTAGCATGTCAGCAGTTCTTC. It yields the protein CSGELACQQFF.

This clonotype was recorded at least ten times. This chain connects TRBV27 to TRBJ2-5, with D possibly being TRBD1 (6 bases). CDR1 is MNHEY and CDR2 is SMNVEV in the germline V gene (reference sequence). V was shortened by 5 bases and J by 5 bases, with 15 bases between the two germline ends. CDR3 length: 14 amino acids. The CDR3 DNA reads TGTGCCAGCAGTACAGGGTCGCGATGGGAGACCCAGTACTTC. Protein sequence: CASSTGSRWETQYF.

This chain connects TRBV29-1 to TRBJ2-7; D may be TRBD2 (5 bases). CDR3 length equals 13 residues. Looked up from germline, CDR1 is SQVTM and CDR2 is ANQGSEA. Trimming took off 6 bases at V and 3 bases at J, with 15 bases between the two ends. CDR3 nucleotides: TGCAGCGTGGGGAGCCTCTCCATCTACGAGCAGTACTTC. This encodes CSVGSLSIYEQYF.

The chain is built from TRBV3-1 and TRBJ2-5; 8 bases are shared with TRBD2. Germline V gives CDR1 LGHDT, CDR2 YNNKEL (reference sequence). Unmatched junction bases numbered 8, after V lost 4 bases and J lost 4 bases. The CDR3 contains 15 residues. CDR3 bases: TGTGCCAGCAGCCCCAGCGGGAGCATCGTAGAGACCCAGTACTTC. Translating it yields CASSPSGSIVETQYF.

This clonotype was picked up a small number of times. The chain links TRBV6-1 to TRBJ2-3; D not certain. The CDR3 is 13 amino acids. Germline V gene lookup returns CDR1 MNHNS and CDR2 SASEGT. V lost 3 bases, J lost 7 bases, and 11 bases lay in between. CDR3 coding DNA: TGTGCCAGCAGTGATGGGGATGGGAATACGCAGTATTTT. This translates into CASSDGDGNTQYF.

This clonotype was seen a few times. The chain joins TRBV7-2 to TRBJ2-7; a weak D match, TRBD1 (5 bases). Per the germline V gene, CDR1 is SGHTA and CDR2 is FQGNSA. Trimming took off 1 base at V and 3 bases at J, with 16 bases between the two ends. The CDR3 spans 16 residues. In DNA, the CDR3 is TGTGCCAGCAGCTTAGGTAGGGGTAAGGCAGGCTACGAGCAGTACTTC. As protein: CASSLGRGKAGYEQYF. Full variable domain (outside the CDR3, taken from reference TRBV7-2 and TRBJ2-7): GAGVSQSPSNKVTEKGKDVELRCDPISGHTALYWYRQSLGQGLEFLIYFQGNSAPDKSGLPSDRFSAERTGGSVSTLTIQRTQQEDSAVYLCASSLGRGKAGYEQYFGPGTRLTVT.

This clonotype was observed at least ten times. This chain uses TRBV27 with TRBJ1-2, with no clear D. Germline loops: CDR1 MNHEY, CDR2 SMNVEV (reference sequence). The CDR3 contains 13 residues. V lost 6 bases to trimming and J lost 2 bases, with 10 bases between them. This CDR3 reads CASSFGPNYGYTF. As DNA, the CDR3 is TGTGCCAGCAGCTTTGGACCGAACTATGGCTACACCTTC.

The chain couples TRBV5-1 to TRBJ2-1, with 8 positions matching TRBD2. The germline CDR1 and CDR2 sequences are SGHRS and YFSETQ. Losses at the gene ends were 4 bases for V and 4 bases for J; bases not matched to a gene: 13. CDR3 length equals 17 residues. The CDR3: CASSPGGGSGRYNEQFF. The CDR3 DNA follows: TGCGCCAGCAGCCCGGGGGGGGGTAGCGGACGGTACAATGAGCAGTTCTTC.

This clonotype was seen a handful of times. The gene calls are TRBV11-2 and TRBJ2-7; weak D call: TRBD1 (6 bases). Trimming stripped 5 bases from V and 4 bases from J, with 18 bases between. The germline V gene encodes CDR1 SGHAT and CDR2 FQNNGV. The CDR3 extends over 15 amino acids. The CDR3 region has the DNA TGTGCCAGCAGCCTTACAGGGATCGCCGCGTACGAGCAGTACTTC. This sequence encodes CASSLTGIAAYEQYF.

This chain joins TRBV12-3 or TRBV12-4 and TRBJ2-1, with 11 bases that match TRBD2. V lost 8 bases, J lost 4 bases, and 13 bases stayed unmatched. The CDR3 spans 17 residues. CDR3 protein: CASYLGSGRARYNEQFF. The CDR3 DNA sequence: TGTGCCAGCTATCTCGGTAGCGGGAGGGCCAGGTACAATGAGCAGTTCTTC.

Sample share makes this clonotype medium-sized. The chain joins TRBV24-1 to TRBJ2-1; tentatively, D is TRBD2 (5 bases). This CDR3 spans 11 amino acids. Germline lookup yields CDR1 KGHDR and CDR2 SFDVKD. The ends were cut back, 4 bases at V and 8 bases at J, with 5 bases in the middle. This CDR3 is CATSDGDEQFF. The CDR3 DNA is TGTGCCACCAGTGACGGGGATGAGCAGTTCTTC.

In the case of this clonotype: A much larger clone sits a single nucleotide away, making a read error possible. This chain joins TRBV20-1 and TRBJ2-7; D gene unclear. This CDR3 has 12 amino acids. The germline gives CDR1 DFQATT, CDR2 SNEGSKA (reference sequence). Between the trimmed V and J ends, which lost 5 bases and 2 bases, there was a span of 10 bases. The CDR3 region is CSAEVITYEQYF. CDR3 in DNA: TGCAGTGCTGAAGTGATAACCTACGAGCAGTACTTC.

This clonotype showed up just once. This sequence joins TRBV6-1 and TRBJ2-1, with 15 nucleotides matching TRBD2. The CDR3 length is 18 residues. The germline V gene has CDR1 MNHNS and CDR2 SASEGT. The trim removed 6 bases at V and 1 base at J, leaving 7 bases unmatched. CDR3 nucleotides: TGTGCCAGCAGCGGCCTTGGACTAGCGGGAGGGTCCTACAATGAGCAGTTCTTC. It is translated as CASSGLGLAGGSYNEQFF.

The chain links TRBV2 to TRBJ1-2; D gene uncertain. The V gene lost 3 bases and the J gene lost 2 bases, with 10 bases spanning the gap. Germline V gives CDR1 SNHLY, CDR2 FYNNEI. The CDR3 runs to 14 residues. The CDR3 nucleotides read TGTGCCAGCAGTGACCCCCCAGGCAACTATGGCTACACCTTC. Protein: CASSDPPGNYGYTF. The full variable domain, with the rest looked up from reference TRBV2 and TRBJ1-2, is EPEVTQTPSHQVTQMGQEVILRCVPISNHLYFYWYRQILGQKVEFLVSFYNNEISEKSEIFDDQFSVERPDGSNFTLKIRSTKLEDSAMYFCASSDPPGNYGYTFGSGTRLTVV.

This clonotype has a handful of counts. The CDR3 DNA follows: TGCGCCAGCAGCAGGACCGTTAGCGGGGGAGGGCATGAGCAGTTCTTC. Translation: CASSRTVSGGGHEQFF. J is TRBJ2-1 and V is TRBV5-1; 9 bases line up with TRBD2. This CDR3 region has 16 residues. V was pared by 4 bases and J by 8 bases, with 13 bases of the junction left unmatched. Germline lookup yields CDR1 SGHRS and CDR2 YFSETQ. Complete variable domain (other parts from reference TRBV5-1 and TRBJ2-1): KAGVTQTPRYLIKTRGQQVTLSCSPISGHRSVSWYQQTPGQGLQFLFEYFSETQRNKGNFPGRFSGRQFSNSRSEMNVSTLELGDSALYLCASSRTVSGGGHEQFFGPGTRLTVL.

The J gene is TRBJ2-4, the V gene TRBV5-1, with D possibly being TRBD2 (6 bases). TRBJ2-7 matches the DNA end more closely, so the J call is doubtful. CDR1 and CDR2 (germline): SGHRS, YFSETQ. The CDR3 spans 15 residues. CDR3: CASSQDPGLPYEQYF. The CDR3, as DNA: TGCGCCAGCAGCCAGGACCCGGGACTCCCCTACGAGCAGTACTTC.

This clonotype is a singleton in its sample. The chain links TRBV27 to TRBJ2-7; weak D call: TRBD2 (5 bases). CDR3 length: 13 amino acids. V was pared by 6 bases and J by 6 bases, with 15 bases between. Germline CDR1 reads MNHEY; CDR2 reads SMNVEV (reference sequence). DNA for the CDR3: TGTGCCAGCAGCCCTTTCCCCCGGGGCGAGCAGTACTTC. Its translation is CASSPFPRGEQYF.

This clonotype was counted between two and nine times. V usage is TRBV12-3 or TRBV12-4 and J usage is TRBJ2-4; no clear D. The V end was cut by 1 base, the J end by 0 bases, with 10 bases between. This CDR3 has 16 residues. The CDR3 loop is CASSLGAILAKNIQYF. CDR3 DNA: TGTGCCAGCAGTTTAGGGGCCATCCTAGCCAAAAACATTCAGTACTTC.

A few counts support this clonotype. One end of the junction is discordant with germline, which a read error may explain. The chain combines TRBV20-1 with TRBJ2-1; D may be TRBD1 (6 bases). There are 14 residues in the CDR3. Germline assignment: CDR1 DFQATT and CDR2 SNEGSKA (reference sequence). CDR3 in DNA: TGCAGTGCCAGAGCCGGGACATCCTACAATGAGCAGTTCTTC. Amino acids: CSARAGTSYNEQFF.

This chain joins TRBV12-3 or TRBV12-4 and TRBJ2-1; 13 bases line up with TRBD2. The CDR3 length is 17 residues. J lost 13 bases, V lost 0 bases, and 12 bases had no gene match. The CDR3 DNA reads as TGTGCCAGCAGTTTAGCGGTGGGGACTAGCGGGACGTATCGTCAGTTCTTC. Its translation is CASSLAVGTSGTYRQFF.

This clonotype was detected only a few times. The V gene is TRBV29-1, the J gene TRBJ2-7, with D perhaps TRBD1 (6 bases). This CDR3 comprises 14 residues. Germline CDR1 and CDR2: SQVTM and ANQGSEA. Trimming stripped 7 bases from V and 0 bases from J, with 16 bases between. CDR3 DNA sequence: TGCAGCGCCCAAGGCGACAGGAGCTCCTACGAGCAGTACTTC. This translates into CSAQGDRSSYEQYF.